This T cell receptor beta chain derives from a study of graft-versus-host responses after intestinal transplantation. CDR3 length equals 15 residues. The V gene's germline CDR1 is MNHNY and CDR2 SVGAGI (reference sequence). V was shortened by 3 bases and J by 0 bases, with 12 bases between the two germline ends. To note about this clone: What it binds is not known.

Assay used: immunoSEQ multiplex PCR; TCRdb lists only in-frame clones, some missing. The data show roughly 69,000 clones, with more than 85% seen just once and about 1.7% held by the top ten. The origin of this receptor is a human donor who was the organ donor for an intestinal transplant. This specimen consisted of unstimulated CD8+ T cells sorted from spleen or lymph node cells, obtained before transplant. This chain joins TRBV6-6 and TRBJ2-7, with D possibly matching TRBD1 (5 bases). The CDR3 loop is CASSYYTGVSYEQYF. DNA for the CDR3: TGTGCCAGCAGTTATTACACAGGAGTCTCCTACGAGCAGTACTTC.